The next 10 T cell receptor beta chains were all read from a single sample in a study of cytomegalovirus exposure and HLA in healthy donors. With 60 Vbeta and 13 Jbeta primers, the PCR was carried out. Measured with immunoSEQ multiplex PCR; TCRdb has only the in-frame clones, and not every one. The listing records approximately 150,000 clones. The material sequenced was PBMCs. The receptors were sampled from a woman in her forties in good health and CMV-seronegative.

This chain links TRBV5-1 with TRBJ1-1; maybe TRBD1 (6 bases). V lost 4 bases to trimming and J lost 7 bases, with 17 bases between them. CDR1 and CDR2 from the germline V gene are SGHRS and YFSETQ. The CDR3 length is 14 residues. CDR3 DNA: TGCGCCAGCAGCCCGACAGGAGGAGTTATTGAAGCTTTCTTT. This translates into CASSPTGGVIEAFF.

This chain connects TRBV6-6 to TRBJ1-1; the D gene is possibly TRBD1 (6 bases). Germline CDR1 is MNHNY and CDR2 is SVGAGI (reference sequence). V was trimmed by 2 bases and J by 3 bases, leaving 16 bases between them. This CDR3 has 16 residues. The CDR3 bases are TGTGCCAGCAGTTACCCGGCTAGGGGGATCGACACTGAAGCTTTCTTT. Protein: CASSYPARGIDTEAFF.

The rearrangement uses TRBV6-5 and TRBJ2-1; 7 bases map to TRBD1. Trimming at V came to 8 bases and at J to 4 bases, leaving 5 bases not matched to a gene. This CDR3 contains 13 residues. The germline CDR1 and CDR2 sequences are MNHEY and SVGAGI. DNA for the CDR3: TGTGCCAGCGGCCGGGACAGTTACAATGAGCAGTTCTTC. Its protein is CASGRDSYNEQFF.

This rearrangement joins TRBV6-4 to TRBJ1-3; 10 nucleotides agree with TRBD1. CDR1 MRHNA and CDR2 SNTAGT come from the germline V gene. The length of the CDR3 is 18 residues. V gave up 6 bases and J gave up 3 bases; unmatched junction bases: 14. The CDR3 loop is CASSMHSTGTGVGNTIYF. CDR3 bases: TGTGCCAGCAGCATGCACTCAACCGGGACAGGGGTTGGAAACACCATATATTTT.

V usage is TRBV19 and J usage is TRBJ1-1; D might be TRBD1 (5 bases). V lost 5 bases, J lost 2 bases, and 12 bases lay in between. The CDR3 consists of 14 residues. Germline V gene sequence: CDR1 LNHDA, CDR2 SQIVND (reference sequence). CDR3 DNA: TGTGCCAGTAGTTCACAGACAGAAAACACTGAAGCTTTCTTT. This gives the protein CASSSQTENTEAFF.

The chain joins TRBV29-1 to TRBJ2-7; D unresolved. V lost 4 bases to trimming and J lost 2 bases, with 9 bases between them. CDR3 length equals 12 residues. The germline V gene has CDR1 SQVTM and CDR2 ANQGSEA. The CDR3 loop is CSVAAPAYEQYF. CDR3 bases: TGCAGCGTTGCCGCGCCCGCCTACGAGCAGTACTTC.

This chain connects TRBV28 to TRBJ2-5; possibly TRBD1 for D (6 bases). Per the germline V gene, CDR1 is MDHEN and CDR2 is SYDVKM. CDR3 length: 14 residues. Between the trimmed V and J ends, which lost 5 bases and 5 bases, there was a span of 15 bases. For the CDR3, the DNA is TGTGCCAGCAGTCGTCCAGGGGCTACTGAGACCCAGTACTTC. This sequence encodes CASSRPGATETQYF.

CDR3 loop: CASSARGNTDTQYF. The CDR3, as DNA: TGTGCCAGCAGCGCCAGGGGGAACACAGATACGCAGTATTTT. The chain employs TRBV6-1 and TRBJ2-3; TRBD1 matches 7 bases. There are 14 residues in the CDR3. V dropped 6 bases and J dropped 2; count of bases not matched to a gene: 5. Germline V CDR1 and CDR2: MNHNS, SASEGT.

The chain joins TRBV19 to TRBJ1-4, with 7 nucleotides matching TRBD1. Germline V gene lookup returns CDR1 LNHDA and CDR2 SQIVND (reference sequence). This CDR3 comprises 14 residues. With V trimmed by 7 bases and J by 1 base, 3 bases remained unmatched. CDR3 sequence: CASTYRGTNEKLFF. DNA for the CDR3: TGTGCCAGTACATACAGGGGAACTAATGAAAAACTGTTTTTT.

The CDR3 spells CSVEDRGRGLYGYTF. The CDR3 bases are TGCAGCGTTGAAGATCGGGGCAGGGGACTATATGGCTACACCTTC. The chain has TRBV29-1 and TRBJ1-2; D is possibly TRBD1 (6 bases). Deletions cut 0 bases from V and 5 bases from J, with 16 bases between. The CDR3 totals 15 residues. CDR1 and CDR2 (germline): SQVTM, ANQGSEA.